This T cell receptor (beta chain) was identified in a study of blood T cell repertoires in COVID-19 (dated by TCRdb to 2020 to 2021). With regard to the full study: Samples from collaborators originated in the United States, Italy and Spain and spanned both the acute and convalescent phases of COVID-19. Where available, HLA class I and class II types were obtained from metadata supplied by the sample provider rather than from assay-based typing. The sample metadata nearly always contained a de-identified subject ID, COVID-19 status, age in years and sex. Deeply sampled blood TCRbeta repertoires from subjects exposed to, actively infected with, or recovered from COVID-19 were included in the dataset. The prospective study material was composed of cDNA or gDNA derived from T cells, B-cell-depleted T cells, or PBMCs. Samples came from the ongoing ImmuneRACE study (first 160 participants) plus 1,254 subjects from 6 global collaborators. The repertoires were made available in a free public database intended to serve as a resource for research on the immune response to SARS-CoV-2. The research as a whole found: Clinical and demographic metadata were provided uncurated, with the amount varying by source and participant.

V loses 3 bases of germline sequence and J loses 0 bases, and the interval between the two ends is 14 bases. CDR1 and CDR2, per the germline V gene (reference sequence), are LGHDT and YNNKEL. The CDR3 covers 16 residues, taking in both the cysteine and the phenylalanine. Just the 48-base CDR3 DNA is kept, in frame starting at base 1. Turning to this clone: Its specific antigen is unknown. Base qualities are not recorded, but no much larger clone differs from it by a single base.

TCRbeta CDR3 regions were amplified from genomic DNA using the immunoSEQ Assay, a bias-controlled multiplex PCR. As for the original processing: The number of nucleated cells in each sample was estimated by amplification of reference gene primers within the assay. To quantify the absolute abundance of each unique TCRbeta CDR3 rearrangement, sequence reads were collapsed and filtered. For each sample, productive Simpson clonality was calculated as the square root of Simpson's diversity index over productive rearrangements. TCRdb's version of the immuneACCESS table is confined to in-frame rearrangements and falls short of the full clone set. An unresolved V gene accounts for under half of the shortfall where checked; the remainder is of unknown origin. V and J calls and clone size are copied from that table; D and trimming were computed from the DNA. The table for this sample lists approximately 46,000 clones; about nine tenths of them were counted only once. The biggest ten clones account for around a sixth of the sample.

The collaborating institutions used their own protocols to collect whole blood in K2EDTA tubes. For TCRbeta analysis, collaborators shipped samples as frozen whole blood, isolated PBMCs, or DNA extracted from either of those sample types. This chain joins TRBV3-1 (or the pseudogene TRBV3-2) to TRBJ1-2; D gene: possibly TRBD1, on 6 matching bases. Sample: peripheral blood. The receptor was isolated from a man in his 60s with active or convalescent COVID-19. The DNA reads TGTGCCAGCAGCCATTCGGACAGTCGAGCTAACTATGGCTACACCTTC. Its coded protein is CASSHSDSRANYGYTF.